The 30 T cell receptor beta chains below were found in one sample sequenced in a study of cytomegalovirus exposure and HLA in healthy donors (dated by TCRdb to 2017 to 2019). The receptor library was made with the immunoSEQ multiplex PCR assay. For the multiplex PCR, a mixture combining 60 forward primers for TCR Vbeta segments and 13 reverse primers for TCR Jbeta segments was used. TCRdb mirrors the immuneACCESS table, restricted to in-frame sequences. Some clones are absent from its copies; in checked studies, under half trace to an unresolved V gene, and the reason for the others is unknown. The sample table shows about 120,000 clones, and more than 75% are seen once. Of the sample, about 1.8% falls within the top ten clones. Sequenced sample: PBMCs. The receptor set was obtained from a middle-aged man in good health and CMV-seronegative.

DNA of the CDR3: TGTGCCAGCAGCAAAGGATCCAGGGGGCGCCAAGAGACCCAGTACTTC. It translates to CASSKGSRGRQETQYF. The V gene is TRBV7-9, the J gene TRBJ2-5, with 8 bases identical to TRBD1. The CDR3 extends over 16 amino acids. The germline CDR1 and CDR2 sequences are SEHNR and FQNEAQ (reference sequence). Trimming cost V 5 bases and J 1 base; bases outside gene matches: 9.

V gene TRBV7-8 combines with J gene TRBJ2-1; 8 bases match TRBD1. CDR1 is SGHVS, CDR2 FQNEAQ, per germline. After removal of 4 bases from V and 7 bases from J, the junction contained 9 bases not matched to a gene. The CDR3 is 15 amino acids. The CDR3 coding sequence is TGTGCCAGCAGCTCCCCATGGACAGGGCAAAATGAGCAGTTCTTC. Translating it yields CASSSPWTGQNEQFF.

The chain recombines TRBV30 with TRBJ1-2, with 10 bases matching TRBD1. The CDR3 totals 16 residues. Losses at the gene ends were 3 bases for V and 4 bases for J; bases not matched to a gene: 11. The V gene's germline CDR1 is GTSNPN and CDR2 SVGIG (reference sequence). CDR3 amino acids: CAWSKSRDRGSYGYTF. As DNA, the CDR3 is TGTGCCTGGAGCAAATCCCGGGACAGGGGTTCCTATGGCTACACCTTC.

The chain employs TRBV7-9 and TRBJ1-2; 7 nucleotides agree with TRBD1. J lost 3 bases, V lost 5 bases, and 3 bases had no gene match. This CDR3 is 13 amino acids long. Per the germline V gene, CDR1 is SEHNR and CDR2 is FQNEAQ (reference sequence). CDR3 region: CASSPGTDYGYTF. In DNA, the CDR3 is TGTGCCAGCAGCCCCGGGACAGACTATGGCTACACCTTC.

The chain is built from TRBV2 and TRBJ2-5; 11 nucleotides line up with TRBD2. Germline trimming cut 2 bases from V and 9 bases from J; bases unmatched to any gene: 17. CDR3 length: 18 residues. Per germline, CDR1 SNHLY and CDR2 FYNNEI. CDR3 sequence (DNA): TGTGCCAGCAGTGAAAGGGGAATAGCGGGGGGGAGACGTCCGGCCCAGTACTTC. Its protein product is CASSERGIAGGRRPAQYF. The whole variable domain, filled in from reference TRBV2 and TRBJ2-5, reads EPEVTQTPSHQVTQMGQEVILRCVPISNHLYFYWYRQILGQKVEFLVSFYNNEISEKSEIFDDQFSVERPDGSNFTLKIRSTKLEDSAMYFCASSERGIAGGRRPAQYFGPGTRLLVL.

The chain uses TRBV30 and TRBJ1-6; D is uncertain. The CDR3 contains 15 residues. Germline CDR1 reads GTSNPN; CDR2 reads SVGIG (reference sequence). Trimming shortened V by 3 bases and J by 6 bases, and 15 bases separated the two germline ends. The CDR3 here is CAWRAPKTPNSPLHF. The CDR3 coding sequence is TGTGCCTGGAGGGCCCCGAAGACACCTAATTCACCCCTCCACTTT.

J is TRBJ2-2 and V is TRBV5-4; TRBD1 matches 7 bases. Trimming removed 4 bases from V and 2 bases from J; junction bases left unmatched: 8. CDR1 is SGHNT and CDR2 is YYREEE in the germline V gene (reference sequence). This CDR3 spans 16 amino acids. CDR3 nucleotides: TGTGCCAGCAGCGGCCGGACAGGCGCAAACACCGGGGAGCTGTTTTTT. As protein: CASSGRTGANTGELFF.

This CDR3 reads CASSYGQGTTGNTIYF. Here the CDR3 DNA reads TGTGCCAGCAGTTACGGGCAGGGTACAACTGGAAACACCATATATTTT. J is TRBJ1-3 and V is TRBV6-5, with a weak D call TRBD1 (5 bases). Germline assignment: CDR1 MNHEY and CDR2 SVGAGI. This CDR3 contains 16 residues. Between the trimmed V and J ends, which lost 2 bases and 2 bases, there was a span of 13 bases.

This sequence joins TRBV5-6 and TRBJ1-1; the D gene is possibly TRBD1 (6 bases). This CDR3 has 14 residues. The germline V gene has CDR1 SGHDT and CDR2 YYEEEE. Trimming pared 4 bases from V and 6 bases from J, leaving 16 bases between. The DNA of the CDR3 is TGTGCCAGCAGCAGAACAGGGTCGGGGTCTGAAGCTTTCTTT. This gives the protein CASSRTGSGSEAFF.

The chain couples TRBV28 to TRBJ2-7; no clear D gene. The CDR3 length is 13 residues. V lost 2 bases and J lost 5, with 10 bases in between. Germline CDR1 MDHEN, CDR2 SYDVKM. CDR3 nucleotide sequence: TGTGCCAGCAGTTTAGGCAATTTGGACGAGCAGTACTTC. As protein: CASSLGNLDEQYF.

The chain joins TRBV5-1 to TRBJ1-5; TRBD1 aligns across 10 bases. The germline CDR1 and CDR2 sequences are SGHRS and YFSETQ. After removal of 4 bases from V and 6 bases from J, the junction contained 7 bases not matched to a gene. This CDR3 is built from 15 residues. CDR3 sequence reads: CASSPMTGGGQPQHF. CDR3 bases: TGCGCCAGCAGCCCTATGACAGGGGGCGGTCAGCCCCAGCATTTT.

This rearrangement joins TRBV7-2 to TRBJ1-6; no clear D gene. V gave up 1 base and J gave up 12 bases, with 4 bases separating them. The CDR3 runs to 11 residues. Germline CDR1 and CDR2: SGHTA and FQGNSA. CDR3 sequence reads: CASSLGGPLHF. For the CDR3, the DNA is TGTGCCAGCAGCTTAGGCGGACCCCTCCACTTT.

This chain uses TRBV6-5 with TRBJ2-7, with 9 bases that match TRBD1. Germline V CDR1 and CDR2: MNHEY, SVGAGI. The length of the CDR3 is 14 residues. The trim removed 2 bases at V and 8 bases at J, leaving 7 bases unmatched. The CDR3 loop is CASSYGTGIGQQYF. The CDR3 coding sequence is TGTGCCAGCAGTTACGGGACAGGGATTGGGCAGCAGTACTTC.

This chain joins TRBV29-1 and TRBJ2-2; 8 positions agree with TRBD1. Per germline, CDR1 SQVTM and CDR2 ANQGSEA. This CDR3 is built from 15 residues. The V and J ends lost 2 bases and 2 bases, in that order; junction bases with no gene match: 4. CDR3 sequence: CSVEPRGHNTGELFF. The CDR3 DNA reads as TGCAGCGTTGAACCCAGGGGGCATAACACCGGGGAGCTGTTTTTT.

Worth noting for this clone: Other nucleotide sequences from this sample produce the same CDR3. This rearrangement joins TRBV30 to TRBJ1-2, with D tentatively TRBD1 (5 bases). Trimming removed 2 bases at V and 8 bases at J, with 9 bases between. The CDR3 extends over 11 amino acids. The germline CDR1 and CDR2 sequences are GTSNPN and SVGIG (reference sequence). CDR3 loop: CAWSTRVGYTF. CDR3 bases: TGTGCCTGGAGTACCAGGGTAGGCTACACCTTC.

DNA of the CDR3: TGCGCCAGCAGCTTGGAATGGCAGGGCAAAATAAGTCCCTATTCACCCCTCCACTTT. As protein: CASSLEWQGKISPYSPLHF. The rearrangement links TRBV5-1 to TRBJ1-6; D may be TRBD1 (5 bases). The V gene lost 0 bases and the J gene lost 8 bases, with 24 bases spanning the gap. The germline V gene encodes CDR1 SGHRS and CDR2 YFSETQ. CDR3 size: 19 residues.

The chain is built from TRBV7-6 and TRBJ2-5, with 11 nucleotides matching TRBD2. The CDR3 is 15 amino acids. CDR1 and CDR2 (germline): SGHVS, FNYEAQ. V was clipped by 1 base and J by 4 bases; unmatched bases: 2. CDR3 coding DNA: TGTGCCAGCAGCTTAGTAGCGGGGGGGTCAGAGACCCAGTACTTC. Translated, it gives CASSLVAGGSETQYF.

This rearrangement joins TRBV5-1 to TRBJ1-1; D is perhaps TRBD1 (6 bases). Germline loops: CDR1 SGHRS, CDR2 YFSETQ. V lost 2 bases and J 6 bases, leaving 14 bases between the germline ends. The CDR3 has 14 amino acids. This chain's CDR3 is CASSFGGASSEAFF. The CDR3, as DNA: TGCGCCAGCAGCTTTGGGGGGGCAAGTTCTGAAGCTTTCTTT.

The count of this clone is one. The rearrangement links TRBV30 to TRBJ1-3; 9 bases agree with TRBD1. The CDR3 length is 17 residues. Trimming removed 4 bases from V and 3 bases from J; junction bases left unmatched: 13. In germline, CDR1 is GTSNPN, CDR2 SVGIG (reference sequence). CDR3 nucleotide sequence: TGTGCCTGGACCTGGGGGGACAGGGACGCTTTTGGAAACACCATATATTTT. Translation gives CAWTWGDRDAFGNTIYF.

This clone was found a few times. The V gene is TRBV29-1, the J gene TRBJ2-2, with TRBD2 matching over 9 bases. Germline assignment: CDR1 SQVTM and CDR2 ANQGSEA. J lost 4 bases, V lost 4 bases, and 4 bases had no gene match. The CDR3 covers 14 residues. CDR3 sequence: CSVGGRGGTGELFF. CDR3 nucleotide sequence: TGCAGCGTTGGGGGGCGGGGGGGCACCGGGGAGCTGTTTTTT.

The sample holds a few counts of this clone. The chain combines TRBV2 with TRBJ2-7, with 9 bases lining up with TRBD1. V dropped 6 bases and J dropped 3; count of bases not matched to a gene: 6. Germline V gives CDR1 SNHLY, CDR2 FYNNEI. The CDR3 has 14 amino acids. For the CDR3, the DNA is TGTGCCAGCAGCTACCGACAGGGGGACTACGAGCAGTACTTC. Protein sequence: CASSYRQGDYEQYF.

The chain recombines TRBV9 with TRBJ2-5; the D gene is possibly TRBD2 (6 bases). Germline values: CDR1 SGDLS, CDR2 YYNGEE. V lost 3 bases, J lost 4 bases, and 13 bases lay in between. This CDR3 contains 14 residues. The CDR3 nucleotides read TGTGCCAGCAGCGCCCGACTAGGAGGAGAGACCCAGTACTTC. Its translation is CASSARLGGETQYF. Looking up the rest from reference TRBV9 and TRBJ2-5 gives the full variable domain: DSGVTQTPKHLITATGQRVTLRCSPRSGDLSVYWYQQSLDQGLQFLIQYYNGEERAKGNILERFSAQQFPDLHSELNLSSLELGDSALYFCASSARLGGETQYFGPGTRLLVL.

This clone has a handful of counts. The chain has TRBV7-2 and TRBJ1-6; maybe TRBD1 (6 bases). This CDR3 has 15 residues. Trimming took off 3 bases at V and 7 bases at J, with 13 bases between the two ends. Germline values: CDR1 SGHTA, CDR2 FQGNSA. The CDR3 DNA reads TGTGCCAGCAGCTTTACAGGGAAAGGCAATTCACCCCTCCACTTT. Its translation: CASSFTGKGNSPLHF.

This clone was counted between two and nine times. V usage is TRBV27 and J usage is TRBJ2-6; D is uncertain. The V gene lost 6 bases and the J gene lost 3 bases, with 6 bases spanning the gap. Per germline, CDR1 MNHEY and CDR2 SMNVEV (reference sequence). The CDR3 length is 13 residues. CDR3 amino acids: CASRIGGANVLTF. CDR3 coding DNA: TGTGCCAGCAGAATCGGTGGGGCCAACGTCCTGACTTTC.

The V and J genes are TRBV27 and TRBJ1-6, with TRBD1 as a possible D gene (6 bases). The CDR3 sequence is 15 residues long. With 4 bases removed from V and 6 bases from J, the gap between germline ends came to 13 bases. The germline V gene has CDR1 MNHEY and CDR2 SMNVEV (reference sequence). This CDR3 is CASSSRQVANSPLHF. The CDR3 coding sequence is TGTGCCAGCAGTTCCCGACAGGTAGCTAATTCACCCCTCCACTTT.

V and J are TRBV4-1 and TRBJ1-1; tentatively, D is TRBD1 (6 bases). The CDR3 consists of 16 residues. The V end was cut by 1 base, the J end by 0 bases, with 12 bases between. Germline CDR1 and CDR2: MGHRA and YSYEKL. The CDR3 here is CASSQAGGAVNTEAFF. Here the CDR3 DNA reads TGCGCCAGCAGCCAAGCGGGGGGGGCTGTGAACACTGAAGCTTTCTTT.

This chain connects TRBV14 to TRBJ1-2; no reliable D call. The CDR3 is made up of 14 amino acids. In germline, CDR1 is SGHDN, CDR2 FVKESK. Trimming removed 0 bases at V and 2 bases at J, with 7 bases between. The CDR3 DNA sequence: TGTGCCAGCAGCCAAGAAGCGGAAAACTATGGCTACACCTTC. Translation gives CASSQEAENYGYTF.

V and J are TRBV5-1 and TRBJ1-3; the D is unclear. V was pared by 3 bases and J by 2 bases, with 15 bases between. Germline-derived CDR1 and CDR2 are SGHRS and YFSETQ. The CDR3 runs 16 residues. The DNA of the CDR3 is TGCGCCAGCAGCTCTAGCGGAAGATCTACTGGAAACACCATATATTTT. Protein product: CASSSSGRSTGNTIYF.

This clone is a singleton in its sample. V and J are TRBV6-5 and TRBJ2-7; D is perhaps TRBD1 (5 bases). This CDR3 has 15 amino acids. Between the trimmed V and J ends, which lost 6 bases and 2 bases, there was a span of 17 bases. Germline CDR1 reads MNHEY; CDR2 reads SVGAGI. CDR3: CASRSDSGAPYEQYF. CDR3 DNA sequence: TGTGCCAGCAGGTCCGACAGTGGGGCCCCCTACGAGCAGTACTTC.

CDR3 loop: CASSRRPRPAVNEQFF. CDR3 sequence (DNA): TGCGCCAGCAGCCGCCGACCTAGACCGGCCGTCAATGAGCAGTTCTTC. The J gene is TRBJ2-1, the V gene TRBV5-1; D remains unclear. V was clipped by 4 bases and J by 6 bases, with 20 bases between them. The CDR3 runs 16 residues. Per germline, CDR1 SGHRS and CDR2 YFSETQ.